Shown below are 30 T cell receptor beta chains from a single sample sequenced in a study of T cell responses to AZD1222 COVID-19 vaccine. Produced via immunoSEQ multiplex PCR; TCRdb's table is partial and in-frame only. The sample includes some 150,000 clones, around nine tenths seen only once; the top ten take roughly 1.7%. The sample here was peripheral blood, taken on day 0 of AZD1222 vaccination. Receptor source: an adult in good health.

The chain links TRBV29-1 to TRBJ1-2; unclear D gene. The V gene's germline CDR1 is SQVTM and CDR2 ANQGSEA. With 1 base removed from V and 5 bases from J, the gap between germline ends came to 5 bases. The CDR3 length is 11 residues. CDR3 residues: CSVEAAYGYTF. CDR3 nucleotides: TGCAGCGTTGAAGCTGCATATGGCTACACCTTC.

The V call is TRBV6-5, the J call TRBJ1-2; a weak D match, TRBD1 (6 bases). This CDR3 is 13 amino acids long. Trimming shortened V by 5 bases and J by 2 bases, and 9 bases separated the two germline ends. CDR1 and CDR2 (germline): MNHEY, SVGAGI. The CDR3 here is CASSRQANYGYTF. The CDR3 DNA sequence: TGTGCCAGCAGTCGACAGGCCAACTATGGCTACACCTTC.

The CDR3 DNA follows: TGTGCCACCAGCCTACACGCTGGCCGTTACGAGCAGTACTTC. Protein sequence: CATSLHAGRYEQYF. The chain joins TRBV15 to TRBJ2-7; D unclear. The germline CDR1 and CDR2 sequences are LNHNV and YYDKDF (reference sequence). The CDR3 has 14 amino acids. Deletions cut 5 bases from V and 4 bases from J, with 15 bases between.

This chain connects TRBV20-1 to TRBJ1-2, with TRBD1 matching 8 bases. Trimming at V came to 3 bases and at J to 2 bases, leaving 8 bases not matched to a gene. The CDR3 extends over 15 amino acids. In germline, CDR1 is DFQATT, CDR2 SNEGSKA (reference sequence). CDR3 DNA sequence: TGCAGTGCTAGTCGCCGAGGACAGGGCAACTATGGCTACACCTTC. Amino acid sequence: CSASRRGQGNYGYTF.

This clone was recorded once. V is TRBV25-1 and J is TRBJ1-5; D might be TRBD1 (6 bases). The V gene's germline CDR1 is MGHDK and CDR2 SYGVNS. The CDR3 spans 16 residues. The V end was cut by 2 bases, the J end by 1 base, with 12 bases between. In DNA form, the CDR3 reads TGTGCCAGCAGTGAAACAGGGATTGGGAGCAATCAGCCCCAGCATTTT. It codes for CASSETGIGSNQPQHF.

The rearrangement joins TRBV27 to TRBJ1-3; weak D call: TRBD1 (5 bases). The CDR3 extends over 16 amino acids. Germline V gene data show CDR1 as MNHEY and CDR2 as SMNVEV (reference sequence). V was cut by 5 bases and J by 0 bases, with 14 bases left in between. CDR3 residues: CASSPGQLLSGNTIYF. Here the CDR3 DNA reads TGTGCCAGCAGTCCTGGACAACTCCTCTCTGGAAACACCATATATTTT.

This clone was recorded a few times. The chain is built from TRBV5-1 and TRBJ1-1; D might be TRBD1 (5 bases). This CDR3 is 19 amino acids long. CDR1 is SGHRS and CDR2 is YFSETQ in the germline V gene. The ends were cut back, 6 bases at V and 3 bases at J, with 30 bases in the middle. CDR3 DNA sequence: TGCGCCAGCAACCTCAACCCGAATACCGGGACCGGGGCAGACACTGAAGCTTTCTTT. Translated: CASNLNPNTGTGADTEAFF.

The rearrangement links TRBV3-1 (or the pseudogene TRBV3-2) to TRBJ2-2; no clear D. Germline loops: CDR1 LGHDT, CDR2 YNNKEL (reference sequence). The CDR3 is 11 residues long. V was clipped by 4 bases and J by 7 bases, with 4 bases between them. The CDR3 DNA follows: TGTGCCAGCAGCCCGGGCGGGGAGCTGTTTTTT. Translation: CASSPGGELFF.

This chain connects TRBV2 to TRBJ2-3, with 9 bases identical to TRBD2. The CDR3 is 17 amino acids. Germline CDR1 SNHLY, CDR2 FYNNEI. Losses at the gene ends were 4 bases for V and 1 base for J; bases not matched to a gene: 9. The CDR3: CASSVSGGSEGTDTQYF. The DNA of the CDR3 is TGTGCCAGCAGTGTCAGCGGGGGGTCTGAGGGCACAGATACGCAGTATTTT.

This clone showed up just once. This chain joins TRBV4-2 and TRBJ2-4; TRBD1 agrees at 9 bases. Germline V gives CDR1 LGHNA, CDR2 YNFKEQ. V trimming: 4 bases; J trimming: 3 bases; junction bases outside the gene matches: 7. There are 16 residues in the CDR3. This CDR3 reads CASSRNPGQGKNIQYF. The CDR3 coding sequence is TGTGCCAGCAGCCGCAACCCGGGACAGGGCAAAAACATTCAGTACTTC.

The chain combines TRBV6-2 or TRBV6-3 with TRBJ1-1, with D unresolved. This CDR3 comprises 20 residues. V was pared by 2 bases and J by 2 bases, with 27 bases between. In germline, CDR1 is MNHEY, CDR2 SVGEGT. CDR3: CASSYAILKGPGSYNTEAFF. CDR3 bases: TGTGCCAGCAGTTACGCCATTTTAAAGGGCCCGGGGTCTTATAACACTGAAGCTTTCTTT.

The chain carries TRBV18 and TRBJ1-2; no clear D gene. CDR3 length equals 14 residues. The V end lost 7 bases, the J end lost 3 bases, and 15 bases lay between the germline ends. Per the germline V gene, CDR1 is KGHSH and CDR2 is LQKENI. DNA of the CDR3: TGTGCCAGCTACCAATCTTCGGTAGACTATGGCTACACCTTC. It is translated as CASYQSSVDYGYTF. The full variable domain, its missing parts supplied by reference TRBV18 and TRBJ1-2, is NAGVMQNPRHLVRRRGQEARLRCSPMKGHSHVYWYRQLPEEGLKFMVYLQKENIIDESGMPKERFSAEFPKEGPSILRIQQVVRGDSAAYFCASYQSSVDYGYTFGSGTRLTVV.

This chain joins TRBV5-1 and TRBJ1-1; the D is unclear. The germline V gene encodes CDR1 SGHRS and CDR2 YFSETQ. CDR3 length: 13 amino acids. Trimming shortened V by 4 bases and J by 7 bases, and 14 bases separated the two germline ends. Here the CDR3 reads CASSPAGEVEAFF. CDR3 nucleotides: TGCGCCAGCAGCCCCGCCGGGGAGGTTGAAGCTTTCTTT.

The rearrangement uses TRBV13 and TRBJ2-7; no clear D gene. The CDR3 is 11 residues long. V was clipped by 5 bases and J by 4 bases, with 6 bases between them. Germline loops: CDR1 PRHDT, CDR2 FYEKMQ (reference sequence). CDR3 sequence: CASSAEYEQYF. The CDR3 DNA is TGTGCCAGCAGCGCGGAGTACGAGCAGTACTTC.

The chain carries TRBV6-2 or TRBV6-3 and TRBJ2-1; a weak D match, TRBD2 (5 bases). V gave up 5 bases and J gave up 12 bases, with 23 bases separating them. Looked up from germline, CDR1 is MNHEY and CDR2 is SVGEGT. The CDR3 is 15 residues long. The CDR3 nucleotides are TGTGCCAGCAGTCACCTTTTAATACAAGCCAGCGGGCAGTTCTTC. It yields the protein CASSHLLIQASGQFF.

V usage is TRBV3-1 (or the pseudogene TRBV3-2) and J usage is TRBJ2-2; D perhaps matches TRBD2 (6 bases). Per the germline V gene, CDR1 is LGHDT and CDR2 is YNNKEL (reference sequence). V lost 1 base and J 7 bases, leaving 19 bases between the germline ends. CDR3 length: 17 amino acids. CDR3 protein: CASSQVVSGAGIGELFF. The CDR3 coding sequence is TGTGCCAGCAGCCAAGTTGTTTCGGGAGCAGGGATCGGGGAGCTGTTTTTT.

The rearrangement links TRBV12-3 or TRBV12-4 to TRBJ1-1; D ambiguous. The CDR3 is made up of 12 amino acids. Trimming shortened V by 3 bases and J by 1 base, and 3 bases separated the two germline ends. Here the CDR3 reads CASSFPNTEAFF. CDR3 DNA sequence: TGTGCCAGCAGTTTCCCGAACACTGAAGCTTTCTTT.

CDR3 bases: TGTGCCAGCAGCACGGGACAGAGGATGAACACTGAAGCTTTCTTT. Translated, it gives CASSTGQRMNTEAFF. The rearrangement links TRBV5-4 to TRBJ1-1, with 7 bases fitting TRBD1. The ends lost 4 bases at V and 0 bases at J; junction bases unmatched: 6. Looked up from germline, CDR1 is SGHNT and CDR2 is YYREEE (reference sequence). The CDR3 is made up of 15 amino acids.

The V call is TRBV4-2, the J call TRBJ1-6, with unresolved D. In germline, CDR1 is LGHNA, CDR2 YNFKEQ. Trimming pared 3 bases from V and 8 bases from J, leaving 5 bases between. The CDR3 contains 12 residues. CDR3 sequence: CASSQSYSPLHF. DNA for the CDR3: TGTGCCAGCAGCCAGTCCTATTCACCCCTCCACTTT.

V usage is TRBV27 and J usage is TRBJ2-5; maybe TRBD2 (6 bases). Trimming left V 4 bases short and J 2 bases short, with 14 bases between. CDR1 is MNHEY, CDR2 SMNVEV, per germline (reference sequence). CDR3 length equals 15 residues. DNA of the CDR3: TGTGCCAGCAGTTCCCGTTTTAGCGGTCAAGAGACCCAGTACTTC. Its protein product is CASSSRFSGQETQYF.

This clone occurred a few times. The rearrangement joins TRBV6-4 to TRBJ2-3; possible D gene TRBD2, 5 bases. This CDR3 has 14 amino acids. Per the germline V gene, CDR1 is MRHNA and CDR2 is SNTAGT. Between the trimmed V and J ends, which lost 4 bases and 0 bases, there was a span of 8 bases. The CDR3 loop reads CASSGSGSTDTQYF. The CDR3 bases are TGTGCCAGCAGTGGAAGCGGCAGCACAGATACGCAGTATTTT.

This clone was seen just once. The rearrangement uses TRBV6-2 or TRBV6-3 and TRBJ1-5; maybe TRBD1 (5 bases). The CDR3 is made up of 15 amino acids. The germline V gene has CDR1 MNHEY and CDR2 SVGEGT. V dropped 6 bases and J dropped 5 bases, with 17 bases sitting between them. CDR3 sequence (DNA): TGTGCCAGCAGCCCCGATGGAAGGGGTGATCAGCCCCAGCATTTT. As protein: CASSPDGRGDQPQHF.

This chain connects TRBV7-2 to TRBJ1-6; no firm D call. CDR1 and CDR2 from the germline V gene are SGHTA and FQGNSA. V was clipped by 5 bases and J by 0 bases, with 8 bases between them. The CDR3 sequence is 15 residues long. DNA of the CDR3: TGTGCCAGCAGCCCGGGGAGCTCCTATAATTCACCCCTCCACTTT. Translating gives CASSPGSSYNSPLHF.

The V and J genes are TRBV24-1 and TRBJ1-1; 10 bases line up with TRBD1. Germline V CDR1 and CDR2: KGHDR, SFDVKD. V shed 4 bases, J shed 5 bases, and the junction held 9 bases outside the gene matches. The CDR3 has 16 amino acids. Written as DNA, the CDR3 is TGTGCCACCAGTGACATCGGGACAGGGGTTAGGACTGAAGCTTTCTTT. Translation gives CATSDIGTGVRTEAFF.

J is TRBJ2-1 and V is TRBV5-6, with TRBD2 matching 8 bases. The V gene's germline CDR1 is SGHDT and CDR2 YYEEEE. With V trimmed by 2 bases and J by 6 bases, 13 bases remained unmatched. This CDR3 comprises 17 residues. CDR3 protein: CASSLTTSGPLSNEQFF. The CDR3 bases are TGTGCCAGCAGCTTAACAACTAGCGGTCCCCTGAGCAATGAGCAGTTCTTC.

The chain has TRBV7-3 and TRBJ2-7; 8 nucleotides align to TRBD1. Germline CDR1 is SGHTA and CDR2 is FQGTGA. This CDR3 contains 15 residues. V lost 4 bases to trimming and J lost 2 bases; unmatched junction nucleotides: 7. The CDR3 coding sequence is TGTGCCAGCAGCTCACCCGGGACAGGACCCTACGAGCAGTACTTC. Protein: CASSSPGTGPYEQYF.

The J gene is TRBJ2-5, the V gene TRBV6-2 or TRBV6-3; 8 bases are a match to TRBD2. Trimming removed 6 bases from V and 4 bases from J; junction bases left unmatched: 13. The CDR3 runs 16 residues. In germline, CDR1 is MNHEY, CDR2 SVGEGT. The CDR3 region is CASSPPLGAGGETQYF. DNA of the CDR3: TGTGCCAGCAGCCCCCCGTTGGGGGCGGGAGGAGAGACCCAGTACTTC.

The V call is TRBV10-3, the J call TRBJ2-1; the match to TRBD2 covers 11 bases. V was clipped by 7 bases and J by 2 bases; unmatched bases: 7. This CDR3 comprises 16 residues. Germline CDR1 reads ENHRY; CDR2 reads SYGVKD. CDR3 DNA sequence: TGTGCCATCACCGCTAGCGGGGGGATCACCTACAATGAGCAGTTCTTC. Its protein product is CAITASGGITYNEQFF.

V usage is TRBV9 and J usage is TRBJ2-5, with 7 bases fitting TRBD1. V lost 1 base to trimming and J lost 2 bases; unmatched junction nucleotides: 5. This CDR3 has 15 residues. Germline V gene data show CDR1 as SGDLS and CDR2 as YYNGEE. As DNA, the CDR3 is TGTGCCAGCAGCGTATTCCGGGACAGACAAGAGACCCAGTACTTC. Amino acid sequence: CASSVFRDRQETQYF.

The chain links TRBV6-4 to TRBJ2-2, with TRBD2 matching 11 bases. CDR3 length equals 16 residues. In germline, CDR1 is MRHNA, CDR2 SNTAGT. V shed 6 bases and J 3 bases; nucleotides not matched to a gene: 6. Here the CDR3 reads CASSDLAGGDTGELFF. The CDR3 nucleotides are TGTGCCAGCAGCGATCTAGCGGGGGGTGACACCGGGGAGCTGTTTTTT.